This T cell receptor (beta chain) was sequenced during a study of cytotoxic CD8 clonotypes in ibrutinib-treated CLL. V was clipped by 6 bases and J by 3 bases, with 15 bases between them. Germline loops: CDR1 MNHEY, CDR2 SVGAGI. The CDR3 is 14 amino acids. Repertoires were generated with immunoSEQ multiplex PCR, while TCRdb's copy carries only in-frame clones and drops some. The sample includes about 30,000 clones, roughly 62% of them seen just once. V and J are TRBV6-5 and TRBJ2-7; D remains unclear. The TCR was taken from a human donor with chronic lymphocytic leukemia. The starting material was PBMCs, obtained before ibrutinib treatment. The CDR3 spells CASSPPDVNYEQYF. CDR3 bases: TGTGCCAGCAGCCCACCCGATGTAAACTACGAGCAGTACTTC.